The rows below give T cell receptor beta chains drawn from one sample of a study of preoperative IRX-2 immunotherapy in early breast cancer. The data were produced by immunoSEQ multiplex PCR, yet TCRdb's version contains in-frame clones alone and is incomplete. The sample holds about 2,500 clones, approximately 72% seen once. Material: tumor tissue, obtained before IRX-2 immunotherapy. These receptors were taken from a human donor with breast cancer. Each CDR3 is given with its conserved first and last residue. The D gene is left open where the match is weak. Size is omitted from some rows. Given values are once, few, many or a class for expanded clones.

DNA,CDR3,V,J,D,size
TGCGCCAGCAGCCAAGACTCTGGCGGGAATCAGCCCCAGCATTTT,CASSQDSGGNQPQHF,TRBV23-1,TRBJ1-5,.,.
TGCGCCAGCAGCTTGGGAAGGGCTAGCGCCTATTCCTACGAGCAGTACTTC,CASSLGRASAYSYEQYF,TRBV5-1,TRBJ2-7,.,few
TGTGCCAGCAGCGCTCCTGGAACCAAGAACACTGAAGCTTTCTTT,CASSAPGTKNTEAFF,TRBV11-3,TRBJ1-1,.,.
TGTGCCAGCAGGTCTGGGACTAGCGGGACAGAGACCCAGTACTTC,CASRSGTSGTETQYF,TRBV6-8,TRBJ2-5,TRBD2,.
TGTGCCAGCAGCGCTTCGGTGGGCTATGGCTACACCTTC,CASSASVGYGYTF,TRBV6-8,TRBJ1-2,.,few
TGTGCCAGCAGTGCTCCCAGACAGGGGGAGCAGCCCCAGCATTTT,CASSAPRQGEQPQHF,TRBV6-8,TRBJ1-5,TRBD1,.
TGCGCCAGCAGCTTGGCCCCGGACAACACTGAAGCTTTCTTT,CASSLAPDNTEAFF,TRBV5-1,TRBJ1-1,.,.
TGCAGCTCTAGATCGGGTCAGTATGAGCAGTTCTTC,CSSRSGQYEQFF,TRBV29-1,TRBJ2-1,.,.
TGCGCCAGCAGCCTGGATCGACTAGCGGGAGGTTTGGGGGAGACCCAGTACTTC,CASSLDRLAGGLGETQYF,TRBV5-1,TRBJ2-5,TRBD2,.
TGTGCCAGCAAGCGGGGCGTTCCCTACAATGAGCAGTTCTTC,CASKRGVPYNEQFF,TRBV6-7,TRBJ2-1,TRBD2,.
TGTGCCAGCAGCAAGACAGGGGGCACTCAGCCCCAGCATTTT,CASSKTGGTQPQHF,TRBV28,TRBJ1-5,TRBD1,.
TGTGCCAGCAGTTCTCTGTTAAGGAACACTGAAGCTTTCTTT,CASSSLLRNTEAFF,TRBV6-8,TRBJ1-1,.,.
TGTGCCAGCAGTCCGGGGGGACGAGGCACAGATACGCAGTATTTT,CASSPGGRGTDTQYF,TRBV6-8,TRBJ2-3,TRBD2,.
TGTGCCAGCAGTTATCCAGGGGCCGGCTACACCTTC,CASSYPGAGYTF,TRBV6-8,TRBJ1-2,.,few
TGTGCCATCAGGGACTCAAGGACCATGGACGAGCAGTACTTC,CAIRDSRTMDEQYF,TRBV6-8,TRBJ2-7,.,.
TGTGCCAGCAGTGGGGACAGTGCATTTGGCTACACCTTC,CASSGDSAFGYTF,TRBV28,TRBJ1-2,TRBD1,few
TGTGCCAGTAGAGACCCAGCGGGCGGCTACACCTTC,CASRDPAGGYTF,TRBV19,TRBJ1-2,.,.
TGTGCCAGCAGTTACCCGCGTATCGGGGGGCCGAGGAATGAGCAGTTCTTC,CASSYPRIGGPRNEQFF,TRBV6-8,TRBJ2-1,.,.
TGTGCCAGCAGCTTTAGCTCTTCGATGTATGGCTACACCTTC,CASSFSSSMYGYTF,TRBV11-3,TRBJ1-2,.,.
TGTGCCAGCAGCCAAGCCCCCAGGGGGCCTAACAATGAGCAGTTCTTC,CASSQAPRGPNNEQFF,TRBV14,TRBJ2-1,TRBD1,.
TGTGCCAGTACCCAGAGAGGGGGCTCTGGAAACACCATATATTTT,CASTQRGGSGNTIYF,TRBV19,TRBJ1-3,.,.
TGCGCCAGCAGCTTGACAGATGGTACTAACTATGGCTACACCTTC,CASSLTDGTNYGYTF,TRBV5-1,TRBJ1-2,.,.
TGTGCCAGCAGTGACTACCCCGTAACCTACGAGCAGTACTTC,CASSDYPVTYEQYF,TRBV6-8,TRBJ2-7,.,large
TGTGCCAGCTCACCCTTTTGGACCCTAACTACCAATCAGCCCCAGCATTTT,CASSPFWTLTTNQPQHF,TRBV18,TRBJ1-5,.,.
TGTGCCAGCAGCCAATCGGCAGATACGCAGTATTTT,CASSQSADTQYF,TRBV14,TRBJ2-3,.,.
TGTGCCAGCAGTGTATCCGGGACAGTGTACGAGCAGTACTTC,CASSVSGTVYEQYF,TRBV6-4,TRBJ2-7,TRBD1,.
TGCGCCAGCAGCCCTTCCCAGCTAGCGGGGGGAAGCTCTGGGGCCAACGTCCTGACTTTC,CASSPSQLAGGSSGANVLTF,TRBV5-1,TRBJ2-6,TRBD2,.
TGTGCCAGCAGCCGAGCGGGGGTAGGCACTGAAGCTTTCTTT,CASSRAGVGTEAFF,TRBV11-3,TRBJ1-1,.,.
TGTGCCAGCAGTTCGGGACAGAACACTGAAGCTTTCTTT,CASSSGQNTEAFF,TRBV6-8,TRBJ1-1,.,.
TGTGCCAGCAGCTTGGACTTTACGGGACAGGGGGCTGATCAGCCCCAGCATTTT,CASSLDFTGQGADQPQHF,TRBV11-3,TRBJ1-5,TRBD1,.
TGTGCCTGGAGTGTACAAAAGGGCGTCTACGAGCAGTACTTC,CAWSVQKGVYEQYF,TRBV30,TRBJ2-7,.,.
TGTGCCAGTAGTCACGACGGTAACACTGAAGCTTTCTTT,CASSHDGNTEAFF,TRBV19,TRBJ1-1,.,.
TGTGCCAGCAGTTTGAACCTTATGGCCCACAATGAGCAGTTCTTC,CASSLNLMAHNEQFF,TRBV28,TRBJ2-1,.,.
TGTGCCAGCAGCCACCGGGGACTAGTCCCAGAGACCCAGTACTTC,CASSHRGLVPETQYF,TRBV11-3,TRBJ2-5,TRBD2,.
TGTGCCAGCAGTGACTGGCTAGCGGGGCCGTGGGGGCAGTTCTTC,CASSDWLAGPWGQFF,TRBV6-8,TRBJ2-1,TRBD2,.
TGTGCCAGCAGTAGGGACAGCCAGACCGGGGAGCTGTTTTTT,CASSRDSQTGELFF,TRBV6-7,TRBJ2-2,TRBD1,.
TGTGCCAGTAGTCCAGCTATTGGACTAGCGGGATCAGACGGGTTCTTC,CASSPAIGLAGSDGFF,TRBV19,TRBJ2-1,TRBD2,once
TGTGCCAGCAGCTTAGTGCGGGATCAGCCCCAGCATTTT,CASSLVRDQPQHF,TRBV7-1,TRBJ1-5,.,.
TGTGCCAGCAGTTGGGGACAGGGGGCCACTGAAGCTTTCTTT,CASSWGQGATEAFF,TRBV6-8,TRBJ1-1,TRBD1,medium-sized
TGTGCCAGCAGCCAAGGGGGACAGAAGACTGAAGCTTTCTTT,CASSQGGQKTEAFF,TRBV11-3,TRBJ1-1,TRBD1,.
TGTGCCAGCAGCTTGAGACGGGGGACACTCCAAGAGACCCAGTACTTC,CASSLRRGTLQETQYF,TRBV7-7,TRBJ2-5,.,.
TGTGCCAGCAGCGTAGCCCCCAGTTCCTACGAGCAGTACTTC,CASSVAPSSYEQYF,TRBV9,TRBJ2-7,.,once
TGCGCCAGCAGCGGGTGGACAGGGGGCGCGAGACCTAATGAAAAACTGTTTTTT,CASSGWTGGARPNEKLFF,TRBV5-1,TRBJ1-4,TRBD1,.
TGCGCCAGCAGCTTGCTGGCGTCGAACACTGAAGCTTTCTTT,CASSLLASNTEAFF,TRBV5-1,TRBJ1-1,.,.
TGTGCCAGCAGCCCGGATGGCGGGAGTTCAGATACGCAGTATTTT,CASSPDGGSSDTQYF,TRBV11-3,TRBJ2-3,TRBD2,.
TGTGCCAGCAGCGCATACAGGGCTGGAAACACCATATATTTT,CASSAYRAGNTIYF,TRBV11-3,TRBJ1-3,.,.
TGTGCCAGCAGCGATAAGGCACCAACAAGTGAGCAGTTCTTC,CASSDKAPTSEQFF,TRBV11-3,TRBJ2-1,.,.
TGTGCCTGGAGTCATGTTGCCAAAAACATTCAGTACTTC,CAWSHVAKNIQYF,TRBV30,TRBJ2-4,.,.
TGTGCCAGCAGTGGGACAGGAACTCACTATGGCTACACCTTC,CASSGTGTHYGYTF,TRBV6-8,TRBJ1-2,TRBD1,.
TGTGCCAGCAGCCCGCCACAAGGGGGCAGGGGCAATCAGCCCCAGCATTTT,CASSPPQGGRGNQPQHF,TRBV6-8,TRBJ1-5,TRBD1,.
TGTGCCAGTAGTATGGGGGGGGCTCGGGAGCCCCAGCATTTT,CASSMGGAREPQHF,TRBV19,TRBJ1-5,.,large
TGCGCCAGCAGCTTGCGGTCAGGCTCCTACGAGCAGTACTTC,CASSLRSGSYEQYF,TRBV5-1,TRBJ2-7,.,.
TGTGCCAGCAGTGCCGGGTTTAGCGGGGGAGGCCATGAGCAGTTCTTC,CASSAGFSGGGHEQFF,TRBV6-8,TRBJ2-1,TRBD2,.
TGTGCCAGCAGTTACGATTGGGGGATGGGTGAGACCCAGTACTTC,CASSYDWGMGETQYF,TRBV6-8,TRBJ2-5,.,.
TGTGCCAGCAGCCCCCGGGACACCCGTTCCTACGAGCAGTACTTC,CASSPRDTRSYEQYF,TRBV7-6,TRBJ2-7,.,.
TGCGCCAGCAGTAACCCCGGACAGGGGGCTTACAAAAACATTCAGTACTTC,CASSNPGQGAYKNIQYF,TRBV10-2,TRBJ2-4,TRBD1,.
TGTGCCAGCTCACCCCTACCAGTGGACTATAATTCACCCCTCCACTTT,CASSPLPVDYNSPLHF,TRBV18,TRBJ1-6,.,.
TGCGCCAGCAGCCCTTGGCGGGGGCCCTCCTACGAGCAGTACTTC,CASSPWRGPSYEQYF,TRBV5-1,TRBJ2-7,.,.
TGTGCCAGCAGCTTTGGGGGCGGACGGGGACCTAGCACAGATACGCAGTATTTT,CASSFGGGRGPSTDTQYF,TRBV11-3,TRBJ2-3,.,.
TGTGCCAGCAGCTTTACTAGCGGGAGTCTGGAGACCCAGTACTTC,CASSFTSGSLETQYF,TRBV7-6,TRBJ2-5,TRBD2,few